These 13 T cell receptor beta chains came from one sample sequenced in a study of shared clonotypes between healthy human individuals. Sequencing used immunoSEQ multiplex PCR; TCRdb keeps in-frame clones, though not all of them. The sample includes some 2,000,000 clones, around 95% of them seen just once. The sample consisted of naive CD4+ T cells sorted from blood. The subset is: CD45RA+ positively selected. Receptors were obtained from a man between 18 and 35 years old in good health.

A word on this clone: This sample also contains other DNA sequences that code for the same CDR3. This rearrangement joins TRBV5-1 to TRBJ1-3; 8 nucleotides align to TRBD1. CDR3 size: 14 residues. With V trimmed by 4 bases and J by 7 bases, 7 bases remained unmatched. Per the germline V gene, CDR1 is SGHRS and CDR2 is YFSETQ. The CDR3 DNA follows: TGCGCCAGCAGCCCAGGGACAGGCGGCAACACCATATATTTT. As protein: CASSPGTGGNTIYF. The whole variable domain, remainder taken from reference TRBV5-1 and TRBJ1-3, is KAGVTQTPRYLIKTRGQQVTLSCSPISGHRSVSWYQQTPGQGLQFLFEYFSETQRNKGNFPGRFSGRQFSNSRSEMNVSTLELGDSALYLCASSPGTGGNTIYFGEGSWLTVV.

This chain joins TRBV4-1 and TRBJ2-5; 10 positions agree with TRBD2. The CDR3 loop spans 18 amino acids. In germline, CDR1 is MGHRA, CDR2 YSYEKL. V dropped 0 bases and J dropped 5; count of bases not matched to a gene: 12. CDR3 coding DNA: TGCGCCAGCAGCCAAGATAGAACTAGCGGGATACGGGGGGAGACCCAGTACTTC. It translates to CASSQDRTSGIRGETQYF.

The rearrangement joins TRBV9 to TRBJ2-3, with D unresolved. Per the germline V gene, CDR1 is SGDLS and CDR2 is YYNGEE. The CDR3 totals 13 residues. Trimming cost V 4 bases and J 2 bases, with 8 bases left between them. CDR3 region: CASSRAITDTQYF. As DNA, the CDR3 is TGTGCCAGCAGCCGGGCTATCACAGATACGCAGTATTTT. The full variable domain, in which reference TRBV9 and TRBJ2-3 provide the parts outside the CDR3, is DSGVTQTPKHLITATGQRVTLRCSPRSGDLSVYWYQQSLDQGLQFLIQYYNGEERAKGNILERFSAQQFPDLHSELNLSSLELGDSALYFCASSRAITDTQYFGPGTRLTVL.

The CDR3 sequence is CASSENGQGPIQPQHF. In DNA form, the CDR3 reads TGTGCCAGCAGTGAGAACGGACAGGGCCCGATTCAGCCCCAGCATTTT. The chain recombines TRBV5-6 with TRBJ1-5; 8 bases fit TRBD1. CDR1 is SGHDT, CDR2 YYEEEE, per germline. The CDR3 extends over 16 amino acids. J gave up 6 bases and V 5 bases, and 13 bases lay outside the gene matches.

The rearrangement joins TRBV28 to TRBJ1-1; possible D gene TRBD1, 5 bases. Trimming removed 4 bases from V and 3 bases from J, with 18 bases in between. From germline, CDR1 is MDHEN and CDR2 SYDVKM. The CDR3 extends over 16 amino acids. The CDR3 loop reads CASSSRPGAGDTEAFF. CDR3 nucleotide sequence: TGTGCCAGCAGTTCCCGCCCCGGGGCCGGGGACACTGAAGCTTTCTTT.

The gene calls are TRBV10-3 and TRBJ2-5; D gene unclear. V was shortened by 3 bases and J by 3 bases, with 14 bases between the two germline ends. This CDR3 contains 15 residues. The V gene's germline CDR1 is ENHRY and CDR2 SYGVKD. CDR3 amino acids: CAISDLRAGKETQYF. DNA of the CDR3: TGTGCCATCAGTGACCTCCGGGCAGGAAAAGAGACCCAGTACTTC.

Worth noting for this clone: Compared with germline, one end of the junction differs, possibly owing to a read error. This rearrangement joins TRBV7-7 to TRBJ2-2; unclear D gene. The CDR3 spans 15 residues. Germline loops: CDR1 SSHAT, CDR2 FNYEAQ (reference sequence). The chain's CDR3 is CASSTAYKGTGELFF. Here the CDR3 DNA reads TGTGCTAGCAGCACGGCCTACAAAGGGACCGGGGAGCTGTTTTTT. The full variable domain, in which reference TRBV7-7 and TRBJ2-2 provide the parts outside the CDR3, is GAGVSQSPRYKVTKRGQDVTLRCDPISSHATLYWYQQALGQGPEFLTYFNYEAQPDKSGLPSDRFSAERPEGSISTLTIQRTEQRDSAMYRCASSTAYKGTGELFFGEGSRLTVL.

This chain uses TRBV11-2 with TRBJ2-1; D is possibly TRBD2 (6 bases). This CDR3 comprises 12 residues. Germline V lookup: CDR1 SGHAT, CDR2 FQNNGV. V was cut by 5 bases and J by 9 bases, with 11 bases left in between. The CDR3 protein is CASSRLGGEQFF. Written as DNA, the CDR3 is TGTGCCAGCAGCCGACTAGGTGGTGAGCAGTTCTTC.

The J gene is TRBJ1-2, the V gene TRBV13, with D perhaps TRBD1 (5 bases). Germline CDR1 is PRHDT and CDR2 is FYEKMQ (reference sequence). The CDR3 is 16 residues long. V was pared by 1 base and J by 6 bases, with 18 bases between. This chain's CDR3 is CASSLAGGAGPNGYTF. Written as DNA, the CDR3 is TGTGCCAGCAGCTTAGCCGGGGGTGCAGGACCCAATGGCTACACCTTC.

The chain links TRBV11-1 to TRBJ2-2; no clear D. V lost 2 bases, J lost 4 bases, and 5 bases lay in between. Germline values: CDR1 SGHAT, CDR2 FQDESV (reference sequence). The CDR3 covers 13 residues. This CDR3 is CASSLLSTGELFF. CDR3 in DNA: TGTGCCAGCAGCTTACTTTCCACCGGGGAGCTGTTTTTT.

The rearrangement joins TRBV27 to TRBJ1-2; 7 bases line up with TRBD1. The CDR3 extends over 14 amino acids. The trim removed 6 bases at V and 3 bases at J, leaving 7 bases unmatched. The germline V gene encodes CDR1 MNHEY and CDR2 SMNVEV (reference sequence). The CDR3 loop reads CASRLRGVDYGYTF. CDR3 in DNA: TGTGCCAGCAGGCTCAGGGGGGTAGACTATGGCTACACCTTC.

The chain couples TRBV11-3 to TRBJ1-5; tentatively, D is TRBD1 (5 bases). Trimming took 0 bases from V and 0 from J, leaving 6 bases between them. CDR3 size: 15 residues. From germline, CDR1 is SGHNT and CDR2 YENEEA. The CDR3 protein is CASSLETASNQPQHF. CDR3 bases: TGTGCCAGCAGCTTAGAGACAGCTAGCAATCAGCCCCAGCATTTT.

The chain is built from TRBV18 and TRBJ2-1, with 10 bases aligning to TRBD2. The CDR3 spans 15 residues. The junction had 8 bases not matched to a gene; V was cut back by 6 bases and J by 6 bases. CDR1 and CDR2 (germline): KGHSH, LQKENI. The CDR3 is CASSGTIAGGNEQFF. Here the CDR3 DNA reads TGTGCCAGCTCGGGTACTATAGCGGGAGGCAATGAGCAGTTCTTC. The whole variable domain, filled in from reference TRBV18 and TRBJ2-1, reads NAGVMQNPRHLVRRRGQEARLRCSPMKGHSHVYWYRQLPEEGLKFMVYLQKENIIDESGMPKERFSAEFPKEGPSILRIQQVVRGDSAAYFCASSGTIAGGNEQFFGPGTRLTVL.